This TCR beta chain was profiled in a study of OX40 agonist ivuxolimab in advanced cancers. Study-wide points: At 0.1 to 3.0 mg/kg, CD4+ and CD8+ blood T cells expanded clonally by week 6.

The table came from immunoSEQ multiplex PCR; TCRdb's copy has only in-frame clones and leaves some out. Of approximately 65,000 clones detected, around 90% appear once; the ten largest clones hold approximately 1%. As to this clone: No antigen is known for it.

Germline assignment: CDR1 LNHDA and CDR2 SQIVND (reference sequence). The CDR3 is 16 amino acids. Between the trimmed V and J ends, which lost 5 bases and 10 bases, there was a span of 21 bases. This specimen consisted of CD4+ or CD8+ T cells sorted from blood, obtained in a trial of the OX40 agonist ivuxolimab. This rearrangement joins TRBV19 to TRBJ1-6; a weak D match, TRBD1 (6 bases). The sequence came from an adult with an advanced solid tumor such as melanoma, head and neck, liver or kidney cancer. The CDR3 nucleotides read TGTGCCAGTAGTCACTCCAGGGGAATACCAAAGTCACCCCTCCACTTT. Translation: CASSHSRGIPKSPLHF.